At least ten counts were recorded for the clone carrying this T cell receptor (beta chain). Amplification of TCR beta CDR3 regions used RNA as the template. With the HTBI primer set, the TCR CDR3 went through a first round of RT-PCR. Each CDR3 protein is one row after TCRdb ran MiXCR on the multiplex PCR reads. Here the sample spans under 600,000 distinct CDR3 sequences, roughly a sixth being singletons. This specimen comes from a study of T cells in Graves' hyperthyroidism and ophthalmopathy. The CDR3 loop spans 15 amino acids. Germline V gene data show CDR1 as MDHEN and CDR2 as SYDVKM. V lost 2 bases, J lost 0 bases, and 11 bases lay in between.

The gene calls are TRBV28 and TRBJ2-7; a possible D gene is TRBD2 (6 bases). Sequencing input: blood. This TCR came from a woman aged 40 to 50 with Graves' ophthalmopathy. CDR3 sequence (DNA): TGTGCCAGCAGTTTAGGGGGGATGGCCTCCTACGAGCAGTACTTC. This translates into CASSLGGMASYEQYF.